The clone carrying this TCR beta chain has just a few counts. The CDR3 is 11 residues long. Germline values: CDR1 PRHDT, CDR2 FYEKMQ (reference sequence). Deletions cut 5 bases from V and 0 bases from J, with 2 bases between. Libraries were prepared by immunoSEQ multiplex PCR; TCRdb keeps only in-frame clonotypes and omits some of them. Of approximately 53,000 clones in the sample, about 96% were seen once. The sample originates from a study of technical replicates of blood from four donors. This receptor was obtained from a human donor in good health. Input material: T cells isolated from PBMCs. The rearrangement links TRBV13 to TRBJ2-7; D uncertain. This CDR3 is CASSLSYEQYF. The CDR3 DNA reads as TGTGCCAGCAGCCTCTCCTACGAGCAGTACTTC.